These T cell receptor beta chains were read from a single sample in a study of cytomegalovirus exposure and HLA in healthy donors. Clones were read by immunoSEQ multiplex PCR, and TCRdb kept only the in-frame ones, dropping some. The data show more than 55,000 clones, around 96% seen once. Specimen: PBMCs. The receptor source for this set is a man younger than 30 in good health and CMV-seronegative. Both conserved end residues are trimmed from each CDR3. Rows may omit the clone size; those that give it use once, few, many or a size class.

>NA|TRBJ2-1|TRBV4-1
ASSRPAVGDRNEQF
>NA|TRBJ2-1|TRBV2
ASGSDRAAYNEQF
>NA|TRBJ1-2|TRBV11-2
ASSSPLSGYT
>NA|TRBJ2-1|TRBV6-1
ASSPRLAEQF
>NA|TRBJ2-7|TRBV2
ASTQPGTSGKSSYEQY
>NA|TRBJ2-7|TRBV29-1
SVQRHTGGEQY
>NA|TRBJ2-7|TRBV7-6
ASSWTSGSYEQY
>NA|TRBJ1-3|TRBV19
ASTPLRGSGNTIY
>NA|TRBJ2-3|TRBV27
ASSQQGVRTDTQY
>NA|TRBJ2-7|TRBV9
ASSPSGRAYEQY
>NA|TRBJ1-2|TRBV7-9
ASSSKTGPASGYT
>NA|TRBJ2-1|TRBV7-9
ASSSLVVGYEQF
>medium-sized|TRBJ2-7|TRBV6-1
ASSEGAEGSYEQY
>NA|TRBJ2-1|TRBV6-1
ASPLEDSSYNEQF
>NA|TRBJ2-7|TRBV28
ASSLWGEVGEQY
>NA|TRBJ2-7|TRBV11-2
ASSLQGQIYEQY
>NA|TRBJ2-5|TRBV10-3
AISEWAVQETQY